What follows are 25 T cell receptor beta chains derived from one specimen sequenced in a study of OX40 agonist ivuxolimab in advanced cancers. The repertoire was sequenced with immunoSEQ multiplex PCR; TCRdb's copy has only in-frame clones and lacks some. The table has around 50,000 clones, roughly nine tenths seen once. The material sequenced was CD4+ or CD8+ T cells sorted from blood, taken in a trial of the OX40 agonist ivuxolimab. The receptor source for this set is an adult with an advanced solid tumor such as melanoma, head and neck, liver or kidney cancer.

The chain joins TRBV14 to TRBJ2-1; weak D call: TRBD2 (5 bases). In germline, CDR1 is SGHDN, CDR2 FVKESK. The CDR3 totals 11 residues. V was cut by 3 bases and J by 9 bases, with 6 bases left in between. The DNA for the CDR3 is TGTGCCAGCAGCCAGAGCGGTGAGCAGTTCTTC. Its protein is CASSQSGEQFF.

The rearrangement links TRBV6-1 to TRBJ1-3; 10 bases agree with TRBD1. The junction had 6 bases not matched to a gene; V was cut back by 7 bases and J by 3 bases. CDR1 MNHNS and CDR2 SASEGT come from the germline V gene. The CDR3 spans 15 residues. The CDR3, as DNA: TGTGCCAGCACTGCGACAGGGGGCCTTGGAAACACCATATATTTT. Its protein is CASTATGGLGNTIYF.

This clone has a handful of counts. This chain connects TRBV7-2 to TRBJ2-7, with 10 bases fitting TRBD2. The germline V gene has CDR1 SGHTA and CDR2 FQGNSA. V trimming: 1 base; J trimming: 1 base; junction bases outside the gene matches: 1. CDR3 length equals 15 residues. The CDR3 bases are TGTGCCAGCAGCTTAGTTAGCGGGGGGTCCTACGAGCAGTACTTC. Its translation is CASSLVSGGSYEQYF.

The chain recombines TRBV5-1 with TRBJ1-2; 10 bases match TRBD1. This CDR3 contains 14 residues. The trim removed 2 bases at V and 7 bases at J, leaving 5 bases unmatched. Germline CDR1 is SGHRS and CDR2 is YFSETQ. The CDR3 loop reads CASSFGQGEVGYTF. Written as DNA, the CDR3 is TGCGCCAGCAGCTTCGGACAGGGGGAAGTTGGCTACACCTTC.

The chain joins TRBV4-1 to TRBJ2-7; D may be TRBD2 (6 bases). Germline V gene lookup returns CDR1 MGHRA and CDR2 YSYEKL. The CDR3 has 15 amino acids. V was shortened by 3 bases and J by 2 bases, with 14 bases between the two germline ends. The CDR3 loop reads CASSQSRDLPYEQYF. In DNA form, the CDR3 reads TGCGCCAGCAGCCAGTCCCGGGACTTACCCTACGAGCAGTACTTC.

The rearrangement uses TRBV5-4 and TRBJ2-3, with a tentative D call TRBD1 (6 bases). The length of the CDR3 is 13 residues. V dropped 4 bases and J dropped 6 bases, with 12 bases sitting between them. CDR1 and CDR2 from the germline V gene are SGHNT and YYREEE (reference sequence). Written as DNA, the CDR3 is TGTGCCAGCAGCCTAGACAGGTGGGATACGCAGTATTTT. This translates into CASSLDRWDTQYF.

The rearrangement uses TRBV18 and TRBJ1-2; 10 bases are shared with TRBD1. The trim removed 2 bases at V and 7 bases at J, leaving 7 bases unmatched. Germline V lookup: CDR1 KGHSH, CDR2 LQKENI. The CDR3 has 15 amino acids. Here the CDR3 DNA reads TGTGCCAGCTCACCAGAGGGGACAGGGGTCTTTGGCTACACCTTC. Protein: CASSPEGTGVFGYTF.

CDR3: CASHDGKTYLYGYTF. The CDR3 region has the DNA TGTGCCAGCCATGACGGCAAGACCTACCTCTATGGCTACACCTTC. The chain carries TRBV21-1 and TRBJ1-2. TRBV21-1 is a known pseudogene. The CDR3 runs to 15 residues.

The CDR3, as DNA: TGTGCCAGCACACGCCCCGGGACACCTACTTTTGGAGAGACCCAGTACTTC. This codes for CASTRPGTPTFGETQYF. The J gene is TRBJ2-5, the V gene TRBV2, with D possibly TRBD1 on 6 matching bases. CDR1 and CDR2 from the germline V gene are SNHLY and FYNNEI. V lost 7 bases and J lost 4, with 25 bases in between. CDR3 size: 17 residues.

The chain combines TRBV9 with TRBJ2-1; TRBD1 might be the D (6 bases). V lost 4 bases to trimming and J lost 0 bases, with 20 bases between them. The CDR3 contains 18 residues. Per germline, CDR1 SGDLS and CDR2 YYNGEE. CDR3 region: CASSPTRTVQSSYNEQFF. The CDR3 nucleotides are TGTGCCAGCAGCCCAACCCGGACAGTCCAGAGCTCCTACAATGAGCAGTTCTTC.

The rearrangement links TRBV19 to TRBJ2-1, with 11 bases lining up with TRBD2. Germline V CDR1 and CDR2: LNHDA, SQIVND (reference sequence). Trimming removed 0 bases from V and 7 bases from J; junction bases left unmatched: 5. The CDR3 consists of 16 residues. CDR3 sequence: CASSIEVAGGQNEQFF. The CDR3 region has the DNA TGTGCCAGTAGTATAGAAGTAGCGGGAGGGCAAAATGAGCAGTTCTTC.

V is TRBV19 and J is TRBJ1-1, with TRBD1 matching 10 bases. The CDR3 is 15 amino acids. Trimming removed 3 bases from V and 2 bases from J; junction bases left unmatched: 3. CDR1 and CDR2 from the germline V gene are LNHDA and SQIVND (reference sequence). The CDR3 here is CASSIWTGGNTEAFF. The CDR3 DNA is TGTGCCAGTAGTATCTGGACAGGGGGAAACACTGAAGCTTTCTTT.

The V gene is TRBV5-5, the J gene TRBJ2-2; no clear D gene. CDR3 size: 13 residues. Trimming pared 0 bases from V and 8 bases from J, leaving 8 bases between. Looked up from germline, CDR1 is SGHKS and CDR2 is YYEKEE (reference sequence). CDR3 DNA: TGTGCCAGCAGCTTGGCCACGGGTGGGGAGCTGTTTTTT. Its protein product is CASSLATGGELFF. The entire variable domain, with the rest obtained from reference TRBV5-5 and TRBJ2-2, is as follows: DAGVTQSPTHLIKTRGQQVTLRCSPISGHKSVSWYQQVLGQGPQFIFQYYEKEERGRGNFPDRFSARQFPNYSSELNVNALLLGDSALYLCASSLATGGELFFGEGSRLTVL.

The chain carries TRBV21-1 and TRBJ1-5. TRBV21-1 is reported as a pseudogene. The CDR3 runs to 16 residues. This chain's CDR3 is CASGAYLGGAIQPQHF. CDR3 in DNA: TGTGCCAGCGGGGCGTATTTGGGGGGCGCGATTCAGCCCCAGCATTTT.

A single count supports this clone. The J gene is TRBJ2-3, the V gene TRBV7-3; D unresolved. The CDR3 is made up of 12 amino acids. With 5 bases removed from V and 8 bases from J, the gap between germline ends came to 11 bases. From germline, CDR1 is SGHTA and CDR2 FQGTGA. Written as DNA, the CDR3 is TGTGCCAGCAGCAGTTACACGGGTACGCAGTATTTT. This sequence encodes CASSSYTGTQYF.

The rearrangement uses TRBV6-5 and TRBJ1-2; 8 positions agree with TRBD1. Trimming cost V 6 bases and J 8 bases; bases outside gene matches: 5. CDR1 is MNHEY, CDR2 SVGAGI, per germline. This CDR3 is 12 amino acids long. CDR3 amino acids: CASRAGGWGYTF. The CDR3 coding sequence is TGTGCCAGCAGAGCAGGGGGCTGGGGCTACACCTTC.

The chain is built from TRBV7-8 and TRBJ2-7; 7 bases are a match to TRBD1. CDR3 length equals 15 residues. Per the germline V gene, CDR1 is SGHVS and CDR2 is FQNEAQ. V was pared by 1 base and J by 6 bases, with 9 bases of the junction left unmatched. CDR3 nucleotides: TGTGCCAGCAGCTTAGTTGGAGACAGGGCGGTCGAGCAGTACTTC. This codes for CASSLVGDRAVEQYF.

The chain carries TRBV30 and TRBJ2-3; D perhaps matches TRBD2 (7 bases). CDR1 and CDR2 from the germline V gene are GTSNPN and SVGIG (reference sequence). The CDR3 is made up of 16 amino acids. With 4 bases removed from V and 1 base from J, the gap between germline ends came to 18 bases. This CDR3 reads CAWNQQGLTGTDTQYF. CDR3 in DNA: TGTGCCTGGAATCAACAGGGACTAACCGGCACAGATACGCAGTATTTT.

This chain connects TRBV11-3 to TRBJ1-4; no clear D gene. The germline V gene encodes CDR1 SGHNT and CDR2 YENEEA. This CDR3 is built from 17 residues. V lost 1 base and J lost 5, with 17 bases in between. The CDR3 loop is CASSLGGSGKANEKLFF. CDR3 nucleotide sequence: TGTGCCAGCAGCTTAGGTGGGTCGGGGAAGGCGAATGAAAAACTGTTTTTT.

V and J are TRBV7-2 and TRBJ2-1, with 11 bases identical to TRBD2. V shed 4 bases and J 7 bases; nucleotides not matched to a gene: 3. There are 14 residues in the CDR3. Germline loops: CDR1 SGHTA, CDR2 FQGNSA. The CDR3 protein is CASSSSGRRNEQFF. Here the CDR3 DNA reads TGTGCCAGCAGCTCTAGCGGGAGGAGGAATGAGCAGTTCTTC.

The chain has TRBV6-1 and TRBJ1-4; D is ambiguous. V lost 8 bases to trimming and J lost 4 bases, with 5 bases between them. CDR3 length: 11 residues. Germline V lookup: CDR1 MNHNS, CDR2 SASEGT. The CDR3 sequence is CASLLNEKLFF. CDR3 DNA: TGTGCCAGCTTACTTAATGAAAAACTGTTTTTT.

The V and J genes are TRBV7-9 and TRBJ1-3; D unresolved. The CDR3 runs to 14 residues. Deletions cut 5 bases from V and 4 bases from J, with 12 bases between. Germline lookup yields CDR1 SEHNR and CDR2 FQNEAQ (reference sequence). The CDR3 is CASSLDTPGNTIYF. The DNA for the CDR3 is TGTGCCAGCAGCCTAGACACGCCGGGAAACACCATATATTTT.

The chain links TRBV6-5 to TRBJ1-1; D is unresolved. Trimming cost V 6 bases and J 0 bases, with 8 bases left between them. This CDR3 contains 13 residues. The germline CDR1 and CDR2 sequences are MNHEY and SVGAGI. The CDR3 DNA reads TGTGCCAGCAGCTATACGGTGAACACTGAAGCTTTCTTT. Its protein is CASSYTVNTEAFF.

CDR3: CASSEQQGPTYEQYF. CDR3 nucleotide sequence: TGTGCCAGCAGTGAGCAACAGGGCCCCACGTACGAGCAGTACTTC. The chain is built from TRBV6-4 and TRBJ2-7, with D possibly matching TRBD1 (6 bases). The CDR3 totals 15 residues. Per the germline V gene, CDR1 is MRHNA and CDR2 is SNTAGT. Trimming removed 3 bases from V and 4 bases from J, with 16 bases in between.

The chain uses TRBV28 and TRBJ2-7, with D perhaps matching TRBD1 (5 bases). The V and J ends lost 6 bases and 1 base respectively, with 16 bases between them. The CDR3 totals 15 residues. In germline, CDR1 is MDHEN, CDR2 SYDVKM. The CDR3 region is CASSPGPRASYEQYF. DNA for the CDR3: TGTGCCAGCAGCCCTGGCCCCAGGGCATCCTACGAGCAGTACTTC.